This TCR beta chain appears in the sequencing data of a study of post-analysis software for immune sequencing data. With regard to this clonotype: Its antigen is undetermined.

General study results and limits: Controls' normalized Chao1 diversity significantly exceeded that of multiple sclerosis patients. Comparison of patients with controls showed five TRBV segments more frequent in patients, TRBV5-6, TRBV5-1 and TRBV20-1 among them.

Germline V gives CDR1 DFQATT, CDR2 SNEGSKA (reference sequence). This CDR3 contains 14 residues. Each TCR beta cDNA library carried unique molecular identifiers. TCRdb fed the PCR reads into MiXCR, producing one record per CDR3 protein. Among 750,000 to 900,000 distinct CDR3 sequences listed, 46% were seen once. The chain employs TRBV20-1 and TRBJ2-7; 10 positions agree with TRBD2. The J call may be incorrect, as the DNA end agrees better with TRBJ2-1. This receptor was identified in a girl aged 5 to 17 with multiple sclerosis. The sample was blood. The DNA of the CDR3 is TGCAGTGCTAGGGGTTCGCTAGCGGGAGATGAGCAGTTCTTC. Translating gives CSARGSLAGDEQFF.